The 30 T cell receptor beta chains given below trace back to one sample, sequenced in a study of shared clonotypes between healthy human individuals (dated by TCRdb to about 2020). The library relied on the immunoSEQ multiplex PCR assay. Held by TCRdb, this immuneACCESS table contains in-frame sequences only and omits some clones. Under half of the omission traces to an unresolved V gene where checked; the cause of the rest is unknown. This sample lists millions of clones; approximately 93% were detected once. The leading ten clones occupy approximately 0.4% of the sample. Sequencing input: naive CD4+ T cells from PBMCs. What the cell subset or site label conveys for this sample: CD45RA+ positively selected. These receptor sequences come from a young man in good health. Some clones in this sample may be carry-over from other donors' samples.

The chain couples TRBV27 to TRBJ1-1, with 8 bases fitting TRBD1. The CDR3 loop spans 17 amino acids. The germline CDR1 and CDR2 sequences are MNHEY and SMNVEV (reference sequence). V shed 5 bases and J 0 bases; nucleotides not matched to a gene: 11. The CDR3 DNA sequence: TGTGCCAGCAGTGACTACAAAGGGACAGGCATGAACACTGAAGCTTTCTTT. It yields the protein CASSDYKGTGMNTEAFF.

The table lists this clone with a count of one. CDR3 DNA sequence: TGTGCCAGCACACAAGGGGGCGGGGAGCTGTTTTTT. It yields the protein CASTQGGGELFF. The rearrangement uses TRBV2 and TRBJ2-2, with D perhaps TRBD1 (6 bases). The CDR3 runs to 12 residues. The germline V gene has CDR1 SNHLY and CDR2 FYNNEI. Trimming shortened V by 7 bases and J by 7 bases, and 10 bases separated the two germline ends.

The CDR3 reads CASSDPSGGPHNEQFF. The CDR3 nucleotides are TGTGCCAGCAGCGACCCCTCGGGAGGGCCGCACAATGAGCAGTTCTTC. The chain carries TRBV9 and TRBJ2-1; 8 bases agree with TRBD2. Germline V gene sequence: CDR1 SGDLS, CDR2 YYNGEE. The V segment lost 3 bases and the J segment 5 bases; nucleotides outside the gene matches: 10. This CDR3 has 16 amino acids.

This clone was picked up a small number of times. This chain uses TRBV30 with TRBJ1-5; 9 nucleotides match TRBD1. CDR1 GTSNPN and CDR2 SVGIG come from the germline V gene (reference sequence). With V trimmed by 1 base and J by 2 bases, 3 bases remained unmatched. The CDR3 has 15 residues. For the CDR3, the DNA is TGTGCCTGGAGTGACAGGGGGCGCGGCAATCAGCCCCAGCATTTT. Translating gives CAWSDRGRGNQPQHF.

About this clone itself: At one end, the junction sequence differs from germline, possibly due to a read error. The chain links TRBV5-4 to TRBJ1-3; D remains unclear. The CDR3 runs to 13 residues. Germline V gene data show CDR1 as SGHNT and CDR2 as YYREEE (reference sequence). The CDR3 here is CASSLAGGRPPDF. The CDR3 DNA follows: TGTGCCAGCAGCTTGGCCGGTGGAAGGCCACCGGATTTT.

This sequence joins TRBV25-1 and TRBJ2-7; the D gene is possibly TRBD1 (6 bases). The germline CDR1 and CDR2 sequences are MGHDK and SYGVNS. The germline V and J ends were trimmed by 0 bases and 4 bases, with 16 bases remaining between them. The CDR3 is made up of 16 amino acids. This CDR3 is CASSEYKGTGTYEQYF. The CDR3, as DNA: TGTGCCAGCAGTGAATATAAGGGCACAGGGACATACGAGCAGTACTTC.

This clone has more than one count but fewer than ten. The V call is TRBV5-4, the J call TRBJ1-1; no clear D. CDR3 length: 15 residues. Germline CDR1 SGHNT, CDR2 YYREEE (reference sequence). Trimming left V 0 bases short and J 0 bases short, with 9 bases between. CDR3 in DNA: TGTGCCAGCAGCTTGGCCGGGCAAATGAACACTGAAGCTTTCTTT. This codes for CASSLAGQMNTEAFF.

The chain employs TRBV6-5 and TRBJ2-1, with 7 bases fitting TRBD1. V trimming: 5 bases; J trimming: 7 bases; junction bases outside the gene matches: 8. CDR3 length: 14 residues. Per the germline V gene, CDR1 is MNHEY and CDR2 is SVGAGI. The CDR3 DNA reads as TGTGCCAGCAGTCGAGACAGGGAACGGAATGAGCAGTTCTTC. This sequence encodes CASSRDRERNEQFF.

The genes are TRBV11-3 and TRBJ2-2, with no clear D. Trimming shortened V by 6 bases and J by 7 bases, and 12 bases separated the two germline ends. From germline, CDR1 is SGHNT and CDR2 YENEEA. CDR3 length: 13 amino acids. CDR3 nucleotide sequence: TGTGCCAGCAGTTCAGTGGATGGCGGGGAGCTGTTTTTT. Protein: CASSSVDGGELFF. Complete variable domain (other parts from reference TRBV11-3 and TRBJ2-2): EAGVVQSPRYKIIEKKQPVAFWCNPISGHNTLYWYLQNLGQGPELLIRYENEEAVDDSQLPKDRFSAERLKGVDSTLKIQPAELGDSAVYLCASSSVDGGELFFGEGSRLTVL.

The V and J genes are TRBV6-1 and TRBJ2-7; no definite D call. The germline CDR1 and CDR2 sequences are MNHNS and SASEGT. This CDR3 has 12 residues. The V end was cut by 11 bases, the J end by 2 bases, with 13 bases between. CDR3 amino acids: CAADLPAYEQYF. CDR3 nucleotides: TGTGCCGCCGACCTTCCAGCCTACGAGCAGTACTTC.

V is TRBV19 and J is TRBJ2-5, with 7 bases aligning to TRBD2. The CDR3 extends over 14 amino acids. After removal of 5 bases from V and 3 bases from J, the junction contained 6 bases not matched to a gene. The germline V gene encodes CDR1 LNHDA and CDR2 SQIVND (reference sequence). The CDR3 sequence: CASSRQLAEETQYF. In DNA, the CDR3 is TGTGCCAGTAGTCGCCAGCTAGCGGAAGAGACCCAGTACTTC.

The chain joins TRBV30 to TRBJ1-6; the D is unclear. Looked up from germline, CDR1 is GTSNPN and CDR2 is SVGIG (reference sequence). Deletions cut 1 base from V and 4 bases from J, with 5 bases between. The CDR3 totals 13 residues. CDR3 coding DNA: TGTGCCTGGAGTGGTCAATATAATTCACCCCTCCACTTT. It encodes CAWSGQYNSPLHF.

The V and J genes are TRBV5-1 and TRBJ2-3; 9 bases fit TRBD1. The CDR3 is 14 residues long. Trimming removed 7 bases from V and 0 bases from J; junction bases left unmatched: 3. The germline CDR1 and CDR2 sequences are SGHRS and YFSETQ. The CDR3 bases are TGCGCCAGCGGACAGGGGCCGAGCACAGATACGCAGTATTTT. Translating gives CASGQGPSTDTQYF. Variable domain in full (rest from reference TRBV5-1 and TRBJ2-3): KAGVTQTPRYLIKTRGQQVTLSCSPISGHRSVSWYQQTPGQGLQFLFEYFSETQRNKGNFPGRFSGRQFSNSRSEMNVSTLELGDSALYLCASGQGPSTDTQYFGPGTRLTVL.

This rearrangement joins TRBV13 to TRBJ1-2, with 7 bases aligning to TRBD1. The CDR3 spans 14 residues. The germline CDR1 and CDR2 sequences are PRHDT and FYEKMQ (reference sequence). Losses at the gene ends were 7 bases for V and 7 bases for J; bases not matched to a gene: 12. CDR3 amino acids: CASNSDEGAPGYTF. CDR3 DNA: TGTGCCAGCAATTCCGACGAGGGGGCTCCTGGCTACACCTTC.

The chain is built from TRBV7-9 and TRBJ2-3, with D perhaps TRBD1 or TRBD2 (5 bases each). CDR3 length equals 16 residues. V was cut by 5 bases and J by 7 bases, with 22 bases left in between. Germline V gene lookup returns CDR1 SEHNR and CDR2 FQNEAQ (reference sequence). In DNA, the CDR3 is TGTGCCAGCAGCGCCCGGGACGCCGCATCGGTAAATACGCAGTATTTT. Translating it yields CASSARDAASVNTQYF.

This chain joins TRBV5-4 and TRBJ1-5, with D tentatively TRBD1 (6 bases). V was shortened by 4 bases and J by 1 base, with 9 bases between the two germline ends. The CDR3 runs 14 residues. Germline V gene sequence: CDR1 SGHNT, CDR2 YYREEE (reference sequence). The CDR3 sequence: CASSRDMSNQPQHF. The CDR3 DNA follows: TGTGCCAGCAGCCGGGACATGAGCAATCAGCCCCAGCATTTT.

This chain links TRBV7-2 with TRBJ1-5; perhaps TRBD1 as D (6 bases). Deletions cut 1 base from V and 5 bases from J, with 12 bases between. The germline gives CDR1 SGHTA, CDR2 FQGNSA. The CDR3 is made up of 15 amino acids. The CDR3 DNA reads TGTGCCAGCAGCTTAGATCTAGGGGGGTATCAGCCCCAGCATTTT. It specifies CASSLDLGGYQPQHF.

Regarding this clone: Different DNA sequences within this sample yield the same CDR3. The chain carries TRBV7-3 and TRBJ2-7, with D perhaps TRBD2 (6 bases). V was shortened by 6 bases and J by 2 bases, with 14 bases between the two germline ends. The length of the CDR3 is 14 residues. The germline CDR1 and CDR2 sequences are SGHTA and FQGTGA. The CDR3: CASSPGTGAYEQYF. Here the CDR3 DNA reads TGTGCCAGCAGTCCAGGCACGGGAGCCTACGAGCAGTACTTC. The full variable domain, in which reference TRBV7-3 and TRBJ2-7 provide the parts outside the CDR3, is GAGVSQTPSNKVTEKGKYVELRCDPISGHTALYWYRQSLGQGPEFLIYFQGTGAADDSGLPNDRFFAVRPEGSVSTLKIQRTERGDSAVYLCASSPGTGAYEQYFGPGTRLTVT.

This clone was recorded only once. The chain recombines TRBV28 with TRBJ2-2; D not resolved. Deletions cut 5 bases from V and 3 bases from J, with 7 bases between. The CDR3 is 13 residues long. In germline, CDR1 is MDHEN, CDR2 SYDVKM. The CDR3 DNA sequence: TGTGCCAGCAGTCCCTATTACACCGGGGAGCTGTTTTTT. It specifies CASSPYYTGELFF. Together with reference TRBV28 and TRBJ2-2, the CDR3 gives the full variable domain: DVKVTQSSRYLVKRTGEKVFLECVQDMDHENMFWYRQDPGLGLRLIYFSYDVKMKEKGDIPEGYSVSREKKERFSLILESASTNQTSMYLCASSPYYTGELFFGEGSRLTVL.

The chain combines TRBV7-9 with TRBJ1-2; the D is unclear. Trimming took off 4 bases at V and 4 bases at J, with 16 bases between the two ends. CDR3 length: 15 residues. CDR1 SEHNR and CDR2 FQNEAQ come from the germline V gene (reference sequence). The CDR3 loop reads CASSSPGSTGYGYTF. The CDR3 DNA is TGTGCCAGCAGCTCGCCGGGATCCACGGGCTATGGCTACACCTTC.

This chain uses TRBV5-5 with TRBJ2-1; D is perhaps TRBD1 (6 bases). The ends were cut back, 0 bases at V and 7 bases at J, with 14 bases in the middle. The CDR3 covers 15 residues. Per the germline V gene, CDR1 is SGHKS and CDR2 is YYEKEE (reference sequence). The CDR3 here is CASSLVGGLANEQFF. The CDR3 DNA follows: TGTGCCAGCAGCTTGGTTGGGGGCCTCGCTAATGAGCAGTTCTTC.

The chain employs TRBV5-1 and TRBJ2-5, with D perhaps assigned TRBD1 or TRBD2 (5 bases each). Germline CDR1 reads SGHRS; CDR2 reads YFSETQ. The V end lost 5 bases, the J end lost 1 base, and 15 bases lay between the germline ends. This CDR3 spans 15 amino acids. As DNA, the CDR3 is TGCGCCAGCAGTATGCAGGGACCCCTCCAAGAGACCCAGTACTTC. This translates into CASSMQGPLQETQYF.

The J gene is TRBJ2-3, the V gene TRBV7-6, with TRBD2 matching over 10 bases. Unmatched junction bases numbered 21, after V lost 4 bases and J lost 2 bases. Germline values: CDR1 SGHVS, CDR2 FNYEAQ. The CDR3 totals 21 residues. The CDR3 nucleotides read TGTGCCAGCAGCTCCATGCTAGGGCTAGCGGGAGTAAGGGGCAACACAGATACGCAGTATTTT. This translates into CASSSMLGLAGVRGNTDTQYF.

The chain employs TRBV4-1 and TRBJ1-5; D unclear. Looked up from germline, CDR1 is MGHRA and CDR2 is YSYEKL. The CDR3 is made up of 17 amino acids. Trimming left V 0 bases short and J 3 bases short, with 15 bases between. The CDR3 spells CASSQEAAGHFNQPQHF. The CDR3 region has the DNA TGCGCCAGCAGCCAAGAAGCGGCAGGCCATTTCAATCAGCCCCAGCATTTT.

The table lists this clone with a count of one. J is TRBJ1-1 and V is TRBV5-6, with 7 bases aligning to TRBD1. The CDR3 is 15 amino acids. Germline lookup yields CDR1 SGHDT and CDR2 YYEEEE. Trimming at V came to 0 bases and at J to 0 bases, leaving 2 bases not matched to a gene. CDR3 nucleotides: TGTGCCAGCAGCTTGGCGACAGGGATGAACACTGAAGCTTTCTTT. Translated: CASSLATGMNTEAFF. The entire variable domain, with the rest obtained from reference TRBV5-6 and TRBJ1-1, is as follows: DAGVTQSPTHLIKTRGQQVTLRCSPKSGHDTVSWYQQALGQGPQFIFQYYEEEERQRGNFPDRFSGHQFPNYSSELNVNALLLGDSALYLCASSLATGMNTEAFFGQGTRLTVV.

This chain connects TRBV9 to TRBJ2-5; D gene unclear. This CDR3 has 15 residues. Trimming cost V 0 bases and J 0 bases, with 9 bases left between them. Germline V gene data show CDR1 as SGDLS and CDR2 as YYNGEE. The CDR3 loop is CASSVGIRNQETQYF. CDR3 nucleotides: TGTGCCAGCAGCGTAGGAATCAGAAACCAAGAGACCCAGTACTTC.

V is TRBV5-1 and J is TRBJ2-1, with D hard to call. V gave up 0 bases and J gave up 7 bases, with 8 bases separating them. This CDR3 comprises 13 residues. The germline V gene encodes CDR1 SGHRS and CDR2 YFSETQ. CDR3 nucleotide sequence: TGCGCCAGCAGCTTGGACCTAGGGAATGAGCAGTTCTTC. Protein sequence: CASSLDLGNEQFF.

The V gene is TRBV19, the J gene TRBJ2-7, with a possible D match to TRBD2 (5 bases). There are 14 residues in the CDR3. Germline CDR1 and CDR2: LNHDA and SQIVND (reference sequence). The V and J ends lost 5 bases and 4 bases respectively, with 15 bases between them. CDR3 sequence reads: CASSLRAREYEQYF. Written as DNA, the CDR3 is TGTGCCAGTAGTTTGCGGGCCCGCGAGTACGAGCAGTACTTC.

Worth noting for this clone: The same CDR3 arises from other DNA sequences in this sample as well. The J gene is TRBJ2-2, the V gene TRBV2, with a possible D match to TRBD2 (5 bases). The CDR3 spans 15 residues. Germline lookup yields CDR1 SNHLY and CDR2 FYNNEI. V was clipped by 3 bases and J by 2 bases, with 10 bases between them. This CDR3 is CASSDGGSNTGELFF. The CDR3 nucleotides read TGTGCCAGCAGTGATGGCGGGTCCAACACCGGGGAGCTGTTTTTT. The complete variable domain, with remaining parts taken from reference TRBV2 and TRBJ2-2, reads EPEVTQTPSHQVTQMGQEVILRCVPISNHLYFYWYRQILGQKVEFLVSFYNNEISEKSEIFDDQFSVERPDGSNFTLKIRSTKLEDSAMYFCASSDGGSNTGELFFGEGSRLTVL.

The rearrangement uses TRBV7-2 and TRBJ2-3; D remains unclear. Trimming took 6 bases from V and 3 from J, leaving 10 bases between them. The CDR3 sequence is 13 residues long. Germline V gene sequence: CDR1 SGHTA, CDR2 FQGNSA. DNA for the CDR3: TGTGCCAGCAGTACAGCCACGACAGATACGCAGTATTTT. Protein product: CASSTATTDTQYF.